These 4 T cell receptor beta chains came from one sample sequenced in a study of blood T cell repertoires in COVID-19. Sequenced by immunoSEQ multiplex PCR; TCRdb stores in-frame clones only, minus some. The sample yields about 140,000 clones, around 84% seen once. The sequencing sample was made of peripheral blood. These receptors all come from a woman in her sixties or seventies with acute or convalescent COVID-19.

The V and J genes are TRBV12-1 and TRBJ2-5; the table names TRBD2, a call not compared with the DNA. TRBV12-1 is flagged as a pseudogene. CDR3 length: 16 amino acids. The CDR3 DNA is TGTGCCAGCAGCTTTGCCCAGCGGGGGGCGCAAGAGACCCAGTACTTC. Translating gives CASSFAQRGAQETQYF.

This clone was seen just once. The chain couples TRBV7-3 to TRBJ2-3, with 9 bases identical to TRBD2. The CDR3 has 17 residues. Losses at the gene ends were 1 base for V and 5 bases for J; bases not matched to a gene: 10. Germline lookup yields CDR1 SGHTA and CDR2 FQGTGA. The CDR3 DNA reads as TGTGCCAGCAGCTTAAGGCTAGCGGGGAGTTCAGGAGATACGCAGTATTTT. This codes for CASSLRLAGSSGDTQYF.

This clone was counted a single time. The chain carries TRBV28 and TRBJ2-7; 8 bases align to TRBD2. This CDR3 is built from 14 residues. The germline gives CDR1 MDHEN, CDR2 SYDVKM. The V and J ends lost 4 bases and 0 bases, in that order; junction bases with no gene match: 2. The CDR3 spells CASSSLAVSYEQYF. In DNA form, the CDR3 reads TGTGCCAGCAGTTCACTAGCGGTCTCCTACGAGCAGTACTTC.

The sample holds a few counts of this clone. This chain joins TRBV6-5 and TRBJ1-1; 10 nucleotides match TRBD1. The trim removed 7 bases at V and 8 bases at J, leaving 7 bases unmatched. The length of the CDR3 is 13 residues. Germline V gene data show CDR1 as MNHEY and CDR2 as SVGAGI. The CDR3 DNA sequence: TGTGCCAGCACGACAGGGGGCCGCCACGAAGCTTTCTTT. The encoded protein is CASTTGGRHEAFF.